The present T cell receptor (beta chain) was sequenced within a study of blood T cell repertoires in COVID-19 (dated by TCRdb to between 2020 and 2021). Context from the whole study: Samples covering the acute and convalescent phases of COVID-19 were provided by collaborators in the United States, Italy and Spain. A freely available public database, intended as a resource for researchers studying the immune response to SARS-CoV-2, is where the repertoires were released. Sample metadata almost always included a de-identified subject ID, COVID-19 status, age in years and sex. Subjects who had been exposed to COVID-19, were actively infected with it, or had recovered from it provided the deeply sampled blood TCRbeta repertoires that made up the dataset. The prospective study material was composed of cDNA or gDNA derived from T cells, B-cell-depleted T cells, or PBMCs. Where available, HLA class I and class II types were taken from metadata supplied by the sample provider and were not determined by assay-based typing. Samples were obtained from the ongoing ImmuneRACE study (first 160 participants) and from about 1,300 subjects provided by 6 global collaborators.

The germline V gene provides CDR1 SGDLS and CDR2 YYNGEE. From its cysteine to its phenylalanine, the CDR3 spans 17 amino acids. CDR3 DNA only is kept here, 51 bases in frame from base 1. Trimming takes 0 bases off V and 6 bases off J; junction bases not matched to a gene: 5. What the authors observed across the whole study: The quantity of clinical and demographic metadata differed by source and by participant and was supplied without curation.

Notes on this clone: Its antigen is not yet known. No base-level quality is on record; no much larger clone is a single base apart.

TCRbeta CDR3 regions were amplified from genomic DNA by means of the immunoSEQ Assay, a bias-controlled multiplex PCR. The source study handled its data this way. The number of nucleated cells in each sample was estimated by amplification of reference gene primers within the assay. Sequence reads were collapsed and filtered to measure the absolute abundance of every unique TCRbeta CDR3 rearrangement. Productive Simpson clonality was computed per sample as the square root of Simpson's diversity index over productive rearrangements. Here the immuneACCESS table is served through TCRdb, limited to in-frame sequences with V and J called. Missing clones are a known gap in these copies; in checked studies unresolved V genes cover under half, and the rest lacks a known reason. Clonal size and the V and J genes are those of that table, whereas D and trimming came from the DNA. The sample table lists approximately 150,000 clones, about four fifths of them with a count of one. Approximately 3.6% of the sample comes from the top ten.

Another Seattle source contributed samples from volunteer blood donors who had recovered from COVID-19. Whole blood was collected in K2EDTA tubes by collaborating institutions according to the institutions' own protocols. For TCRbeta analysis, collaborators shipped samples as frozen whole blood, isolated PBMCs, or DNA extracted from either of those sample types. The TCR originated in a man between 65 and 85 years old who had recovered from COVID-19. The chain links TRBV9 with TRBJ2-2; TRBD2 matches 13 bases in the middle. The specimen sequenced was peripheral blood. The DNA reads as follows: TGTGCCAGCAGCGTAGGTGGGACTAGCGGGATCTCCGGGGAGCTGTTTTTT. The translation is CASSVGGTSGISGELFF.